This TCR beta chain was recorded in a study of a mutant IDH1 vaccine in newly diagnosed glioma. Overall study context: Vaccine administration was initiated 4-6 weeks following radiotherapy alone, or with temozolomide cycles.

The germline V gene encodes CDR1 MGHDK and CDR2 SYGVNS. The CDR3 loop spans 12 amino acids. V gave up 3 bases and J gave up 2 bases, with 2 bases separating them. This clone was found a few times. Its antigen remains unidentified. Profiling relied on immunoSEQ multiplex PCR, and the TCRdb table lists in-frame clones only, not all of them. The repertoire holds around 30,000 clones, with about 56% as singletons. This sample's time point: week 5, during vaccination. In the vaccine, a single dose held 300 ug of the mutant IDH1 20-mer peptide, along with topical imiquimod. Donors had new WHO grade 3 or 4 IDH1-mutant, ATRX-lost astrocytomas.

The chain has TRBV25-1 and TRBJ1-5; D is unclear. The sequence came from a woman aged 18-29 years with glioma. The sequenced sample was PBMCs, obtained from a glioma patient whose treatment included an IDH1 peptide vaccine. Here the CDR3 reads CASSDGNQPQHF. Written as DNA, the CDR3 is TGTGCCAGCAGTGACGGCAATCAGCCCCAGCATTTT.